A single sample is the source of the 11 T cell receptor beta chains below, sequenced in a study of blood T cell repertoires in COVID-19. The data were produced by immunoSEQ multiplex PCR, yet TCRdb's version contains in-frame clones alone and is incomplete. In the table there are over 200,000 clones, more than 75% of which are singletons. The sample was peripheral blood. These TCRs come from a woman aged 25 to 39 who had recovered from COVID-19.

The V and J genes are TRBV6-5 and TRBJ1-2; 7 nucleotides agree with TRBD1. Germline V gene lookup returns CDR1 MNHEY and CDR2 SVGAGI. J gave up 2 bases and V 8 bases, and 8 bases lay outside the gene matches. This CDR3 contains 14 residues. For the CDR3, the DNA is TGTGCCAGCCTTACTGCACAGGGGAACTATGGCTACACCTTC. Protein product: CASLTAQGNYGYTF.

Here the CDR3 reads CASSKWGGFTEAFF. The DNA for the CDR3 is TGTGCCAGCAGCAAATGGGGGGGCTTCACTGAAGCTTTCTTT. The chain links TRBV21-1 to TRBJ1-1. TRBV21-1 corresponds to a pseudogene. This CDR3 is built from 14 residues.

V and J are TRBV11-2 and TRBJ1-2; D possibly corresponds to TRBD1 (5 bases). This CDR3 has 15 residues. Trimming pared 0 bases from V and 6 bases from J, leaving 14 bases between. Per germline, CDR1 SGHAT and CDR2 FQNNGV. This CDR3 reads CASSLEYQGVNGYTF. The DNA of the CDR3 is TGTGCCAGCAGCTTAGAGTATCAAGGGGTAAATGGCTACACCTTC. Combining the CDR3 with reference TRBV11-2 and TRBJ1-2 gives the whole variable domain EAGVAQSPRYKIIEKRQSVAFWCNPISGHATLYWYQQILGQGPKLLIQFQNNGVVDDSQLPKDRFSAERLKGVDSTLKIQPAKLEDSAVYLCASSLEYQGVNGYTFGSGTRLTVV.

In DNA, the CDR3 is TGTGCCGGATTCAGGGTGACTAATGAAAAACTGTTTTTT. Translated: CAGFRVTNEKLFF. The chain employs TRBV30 and TRBJ1-4; tentative D call: TRBD1 (5 bases). CDR1 and CDR2 from the germline V gene are GTSNPN and SVGIG (reference sequence). The V and J ends lost 8 bases and 2 bases respectively, with 12 bases between them. This CDR3 spans 13 amino acids.

The chain has TRBV15 and TRBJ2-5, with D tentatively TRBD2 (5 bases). V lost 3 bases, J lost 5 bases, and 13 bases lay in between. The germline CDR1 and CDR2 sequences are LNHNV and YYDKDF (reference sequence). This CDR3 has 14 amino acids. Here the CDR3 DNA reads TGTGCCACCAGCAGCAGAGGGCTGGTGGAGACCCAGTACTTC. Translated, it gives CATSSRGLVETQYF.

The rearrangement uses TRBV5-8 and TRBJ2-2; 10 bases are shared with TRBD1. CDR1 and CDR2 from the germline V gene are SGHTS and YDEGEE. J was trimmed by 2 bases and V by 4 bases; bases with no gene match: 11. The CDR3 loop spans 18 amino acids. The CDR3 sequence is CASSLPPGQGSNTGELFF. The CDR3 nucleotides are TGTGCCAGCAGCCTTCCTCCGGGACAGGGGAGCAACACCGGGGAGCTGTTTTTT.

This clone was observed a few times. This rearrangement joins TRBV5-4 to TRBJ1-6, with 8 bases aligning to TRBD1. V lost 4 bases, J lost 14 bases, and 11 bases stayed unmatched. The germline CDR1 and CDR2 sequences are SGHNT and YYREEE (reference sequence). The CDR3 loop spans 14 amino acids. CDR3 amino acids: CASSPGQGRMALHF. As DNA, the CDR3 is TGTGCCAGCAGCCCCGGACAGGGACGGATGGCCCTCCACTTT.

The J gene is TRBJ1-2, the V gene TRBV5-5, with D possibly being TRBD1 (6 bases). CDR1 and CDR2 (germline): SGHKS, YYEKEE (reference sequence). The CDR3 length is 14 residues. With 3 bases removed from V and 3 bases from J, the gap between germline ends came to 12 bases. CDR3 nucleotide sequence: TGTGCCAGCAGCTCCGGACAGAAAGACTATGGCTACACCTTC. Residues: CASSSGQKDYGYTF.

This chain joins TRBV28 and TRBJ2-5; 7 bases match TRBD1. Trimming removed 2 bases from V and 0 bases from J; junction bases left unmatched: 3. From germline, CDR1 is MDHEN and CDR2 SYDVKM. The CDR3 has 15 amino acids. The DNA for the CDR3 is TGTGCCAGCAGTTTAACAGGGGCCTACCAAGAGACCCAGTACTTC. Protein product: CASSLTGAYQETQYF.

This clone came up a few times. The rearrangement joins TRBV5-6 to TRBJ1-1; a weak D match, TRBD1 (6 bases). Per the germline V gene, CDR1 is SGHDT and CDR2 is YYEEEE. The length of the CDR3 is 19 residues. The V end was cut by 4 bases, the J end by 0 bases, with 25 bases between. CDR3 sequence: CASSAQGQRRSLMNTEAFF. In nucleotides, the CDR3 is TGTGCCAGCAGCGCCCAGGGACAAAGGCGATCACTTATGAACACTGAAGCTTTCTTT.

This sequence joins TRBV9 and TRBJ2-5; D gene uncertain. CDR1 and CDR2 (germline): SGDLS, YYNGEE. V lost 2 bases to trimming and J lost 4 bases, with 15 bases between them. There are 15 residues in the CDR3. CDR3 nucleotides: TGTGCCAGCAGCGTGTCCAGTTTGGTCCCAGAGACCCAGTACTTC. Protein: CASSVSSLVPETQYF.